This T cell receptor beta chain appears in the sequencing data of a study of blood T cell repertoires in COVID-19. Study overall: The United States, Italy and Spain were the sources of the acute and convalescent COVID-19 samples.

Generated by immunoSEQ multiplex PCR, the TCRdb table keeps only in-frame clones and is missing some. The sample has approximately 230,000 clones, approximately 80% seen once; the top ten hold 15% to 20%. Germline V gene lookup returns CDR1 SNHLY and CDR2 FYNNEI. The CDR3 extends over 13 amino acids. The junction had 8 bases not matched to a gene; V was cut back by 6 bases and J by 6 bases. The clonotype originates from a man aged 25-45 years with active or convalescent COVID-19. The chain is built from TRBV2 and TRBJ2-7; 7 bases line up with TRBD1. Sequences were obtained from peripheral blood. The CDR3 reads CASSGQVWAEQYF. CDR3 DNA sequence: TGTGCCAGCAGCGGACAGGTTTGGGCCGAGCAGTACTTC.